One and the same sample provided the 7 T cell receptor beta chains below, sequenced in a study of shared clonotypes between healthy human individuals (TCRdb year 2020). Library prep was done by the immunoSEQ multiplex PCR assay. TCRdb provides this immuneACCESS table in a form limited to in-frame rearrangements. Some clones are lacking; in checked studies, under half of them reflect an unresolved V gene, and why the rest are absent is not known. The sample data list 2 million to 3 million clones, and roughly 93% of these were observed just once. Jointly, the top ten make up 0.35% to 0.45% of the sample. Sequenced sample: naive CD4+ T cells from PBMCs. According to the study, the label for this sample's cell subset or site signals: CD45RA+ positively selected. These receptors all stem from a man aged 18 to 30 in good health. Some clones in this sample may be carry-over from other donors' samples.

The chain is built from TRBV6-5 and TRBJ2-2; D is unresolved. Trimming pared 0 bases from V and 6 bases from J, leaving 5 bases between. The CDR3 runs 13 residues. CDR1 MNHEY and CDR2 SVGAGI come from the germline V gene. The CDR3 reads CASSYSHPGELFF. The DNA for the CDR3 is TGTGCCAGCAGTTACTCGCACCCCGGGGAGCTGTTTTTT.

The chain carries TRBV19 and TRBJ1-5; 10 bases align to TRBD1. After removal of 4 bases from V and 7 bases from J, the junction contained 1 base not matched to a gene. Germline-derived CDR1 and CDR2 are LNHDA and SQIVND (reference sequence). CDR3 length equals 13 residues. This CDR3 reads CASSRDRGQPQHF. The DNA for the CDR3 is TGTGCCAGTAGTAGGGACAGGGGACAGCCCCAGCATTTT.

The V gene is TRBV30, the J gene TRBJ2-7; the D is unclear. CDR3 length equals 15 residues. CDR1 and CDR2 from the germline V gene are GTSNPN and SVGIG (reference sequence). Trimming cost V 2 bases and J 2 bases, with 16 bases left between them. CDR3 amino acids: CAWSRLGGTTYEQYF. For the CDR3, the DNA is TGTGCCTGGAGTCGGCTCGGTGGAACGACCTACGAGCAGTACTTC.

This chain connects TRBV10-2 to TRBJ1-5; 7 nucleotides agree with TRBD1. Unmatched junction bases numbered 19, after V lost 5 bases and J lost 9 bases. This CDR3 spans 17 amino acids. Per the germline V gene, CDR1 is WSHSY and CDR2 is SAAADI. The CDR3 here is CASSKLPGQTSILPQHF. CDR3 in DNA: TGCGCCAGCAGTAAACTACCGGGACAGACGTCGATATTGCCCCAGCATTTT.

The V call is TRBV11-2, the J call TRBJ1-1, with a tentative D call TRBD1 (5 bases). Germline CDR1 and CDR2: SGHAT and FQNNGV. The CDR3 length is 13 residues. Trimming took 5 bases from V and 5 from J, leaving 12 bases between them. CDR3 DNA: TGTGCCAGCAGCCCCGCCTGGGGGACTGAAGCTTTCTTT. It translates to CASSPAWGTEAFF.

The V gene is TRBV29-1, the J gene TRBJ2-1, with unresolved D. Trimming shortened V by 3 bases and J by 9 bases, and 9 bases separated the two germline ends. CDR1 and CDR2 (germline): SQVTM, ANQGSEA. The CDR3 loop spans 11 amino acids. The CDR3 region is CSVDAVPEQFF. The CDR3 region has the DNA TGCAGCGTTGACGCGGTTCCTGAGCAGTTCTTC.

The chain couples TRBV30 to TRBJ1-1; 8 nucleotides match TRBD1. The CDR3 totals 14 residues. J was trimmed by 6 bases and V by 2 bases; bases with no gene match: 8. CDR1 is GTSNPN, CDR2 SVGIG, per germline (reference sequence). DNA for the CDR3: TGTGCCTGGAGTTGGAACAGGGGGACAGCTGAAGCTTTCTTT. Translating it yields CAWSWNRGTAEAFF.